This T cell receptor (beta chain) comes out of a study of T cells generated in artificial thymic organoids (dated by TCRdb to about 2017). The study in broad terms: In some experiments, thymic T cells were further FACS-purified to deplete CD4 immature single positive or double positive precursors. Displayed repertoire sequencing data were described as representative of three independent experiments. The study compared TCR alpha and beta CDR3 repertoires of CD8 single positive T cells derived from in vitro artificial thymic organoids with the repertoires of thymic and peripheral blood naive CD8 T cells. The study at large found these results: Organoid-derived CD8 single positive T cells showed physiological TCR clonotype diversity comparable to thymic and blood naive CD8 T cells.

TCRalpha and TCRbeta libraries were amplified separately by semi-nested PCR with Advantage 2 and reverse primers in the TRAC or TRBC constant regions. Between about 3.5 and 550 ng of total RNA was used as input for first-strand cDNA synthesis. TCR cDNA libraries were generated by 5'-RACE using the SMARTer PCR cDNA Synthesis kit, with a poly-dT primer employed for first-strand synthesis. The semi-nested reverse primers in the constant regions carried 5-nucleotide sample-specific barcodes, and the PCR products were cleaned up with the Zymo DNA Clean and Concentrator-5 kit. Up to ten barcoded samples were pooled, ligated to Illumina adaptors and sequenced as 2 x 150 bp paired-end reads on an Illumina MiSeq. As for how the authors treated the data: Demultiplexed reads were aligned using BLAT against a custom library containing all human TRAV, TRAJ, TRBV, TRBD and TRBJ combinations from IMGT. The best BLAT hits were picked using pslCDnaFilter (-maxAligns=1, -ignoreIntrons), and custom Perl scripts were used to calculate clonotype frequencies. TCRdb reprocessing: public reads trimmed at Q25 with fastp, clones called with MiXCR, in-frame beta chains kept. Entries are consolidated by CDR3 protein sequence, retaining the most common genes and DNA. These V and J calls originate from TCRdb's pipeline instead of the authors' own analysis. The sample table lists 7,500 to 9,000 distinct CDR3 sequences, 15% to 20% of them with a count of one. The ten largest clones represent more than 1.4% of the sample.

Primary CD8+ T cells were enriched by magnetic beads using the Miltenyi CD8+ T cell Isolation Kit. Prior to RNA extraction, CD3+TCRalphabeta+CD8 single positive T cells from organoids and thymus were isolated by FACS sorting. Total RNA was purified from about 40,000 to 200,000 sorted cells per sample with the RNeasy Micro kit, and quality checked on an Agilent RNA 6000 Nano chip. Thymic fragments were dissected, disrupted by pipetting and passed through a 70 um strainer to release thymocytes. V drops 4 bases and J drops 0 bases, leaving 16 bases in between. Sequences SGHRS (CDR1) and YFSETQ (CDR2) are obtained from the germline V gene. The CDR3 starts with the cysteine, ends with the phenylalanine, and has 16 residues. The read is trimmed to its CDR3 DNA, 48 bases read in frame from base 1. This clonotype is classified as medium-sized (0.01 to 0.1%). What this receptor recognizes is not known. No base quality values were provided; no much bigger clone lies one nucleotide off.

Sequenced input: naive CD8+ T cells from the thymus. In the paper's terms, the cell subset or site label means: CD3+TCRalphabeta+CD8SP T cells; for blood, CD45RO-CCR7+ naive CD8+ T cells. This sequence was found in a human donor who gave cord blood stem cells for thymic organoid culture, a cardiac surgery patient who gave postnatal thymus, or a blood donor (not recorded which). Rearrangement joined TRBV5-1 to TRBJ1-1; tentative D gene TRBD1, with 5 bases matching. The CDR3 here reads CASSPGPGKMNTEAFF. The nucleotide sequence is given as TGCGCCAGCAGCCCAGGGCCGGGGAAGATGAACACTGAAGCTTTCTTT.